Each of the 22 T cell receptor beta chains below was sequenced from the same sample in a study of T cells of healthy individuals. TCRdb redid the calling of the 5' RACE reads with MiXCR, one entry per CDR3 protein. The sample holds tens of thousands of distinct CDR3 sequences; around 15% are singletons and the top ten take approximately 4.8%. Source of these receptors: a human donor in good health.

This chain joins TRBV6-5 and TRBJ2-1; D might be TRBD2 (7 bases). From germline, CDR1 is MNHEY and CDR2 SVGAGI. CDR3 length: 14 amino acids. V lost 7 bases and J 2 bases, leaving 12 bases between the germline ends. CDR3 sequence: CASTVGGPYNEQFF. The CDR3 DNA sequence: TGTGCCAGCACGGTGGGGGGGCCCTACAATGAGCAGTTCTTC.

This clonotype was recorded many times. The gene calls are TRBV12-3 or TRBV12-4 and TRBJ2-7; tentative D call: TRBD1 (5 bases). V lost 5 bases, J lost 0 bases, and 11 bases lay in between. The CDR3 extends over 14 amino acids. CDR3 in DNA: TGTGCCAGCAGTGCCCAGACAGTCTCCTACGAGCAGTACTTC. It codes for CASSAQTVSYEQYF.

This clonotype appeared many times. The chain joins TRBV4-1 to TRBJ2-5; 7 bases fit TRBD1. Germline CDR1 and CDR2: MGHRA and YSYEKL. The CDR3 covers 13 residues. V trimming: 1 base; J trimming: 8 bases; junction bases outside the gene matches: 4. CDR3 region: CASSQGQGITQYF. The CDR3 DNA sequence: TGCGCCAGCAGCCAAGGACAGGGAATAACCCAGTACTTC.

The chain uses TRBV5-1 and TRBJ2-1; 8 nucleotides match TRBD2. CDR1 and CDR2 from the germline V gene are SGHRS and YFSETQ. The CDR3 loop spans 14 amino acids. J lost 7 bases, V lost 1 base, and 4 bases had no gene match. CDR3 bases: TGCGCCAGCAGCTTGCGGGGGGGGCCGAATGAGCAGTTCTTC. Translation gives CASSLRGGPNEQFF.

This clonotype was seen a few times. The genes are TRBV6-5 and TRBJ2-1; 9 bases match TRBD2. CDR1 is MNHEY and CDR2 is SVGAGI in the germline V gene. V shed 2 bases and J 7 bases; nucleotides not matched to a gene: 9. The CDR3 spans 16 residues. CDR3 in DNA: TGTGCCAGCAGTTACCTTGGGGTAGCGGGGGAAAATGAGCAGTTCTTC. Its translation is CASSYLGVAGENEQFF.

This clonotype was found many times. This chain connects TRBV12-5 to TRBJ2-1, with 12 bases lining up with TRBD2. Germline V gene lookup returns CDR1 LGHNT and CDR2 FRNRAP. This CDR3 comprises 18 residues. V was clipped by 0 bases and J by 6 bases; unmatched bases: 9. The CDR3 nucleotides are TGTGCTAGTGGTTTGGTACGTCCTAGCGGGGGGGACGTCAATGAGCAGTTCTTC. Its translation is CASGLVRPSGGDVNEQFF.

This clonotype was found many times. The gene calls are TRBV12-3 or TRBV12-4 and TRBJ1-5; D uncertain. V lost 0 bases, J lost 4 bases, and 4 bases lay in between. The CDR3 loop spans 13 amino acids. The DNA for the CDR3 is TGTGCCAGCAGTTTAGCCGTTAATCAGCCCCAGCATTTT. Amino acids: CASSLAVNQPQHF.

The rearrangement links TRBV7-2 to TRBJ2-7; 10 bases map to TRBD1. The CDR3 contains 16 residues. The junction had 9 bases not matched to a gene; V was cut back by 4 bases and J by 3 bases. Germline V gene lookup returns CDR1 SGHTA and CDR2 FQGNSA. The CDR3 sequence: CASSSQHRDRGYEQYF. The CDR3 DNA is TGTGCCAGCAGCTCCCAGCACCGGGACAGGGGCTACGAGCAGTACTTC.

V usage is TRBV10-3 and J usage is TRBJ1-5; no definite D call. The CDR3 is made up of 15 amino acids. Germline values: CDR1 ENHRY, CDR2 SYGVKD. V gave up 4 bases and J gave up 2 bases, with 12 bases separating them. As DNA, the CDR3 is TGTGCCATCAGTGTGTCCGGTTACGGCAATCAGCCCCAGCATTTT. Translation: CAISVSGYGNQPQHF.

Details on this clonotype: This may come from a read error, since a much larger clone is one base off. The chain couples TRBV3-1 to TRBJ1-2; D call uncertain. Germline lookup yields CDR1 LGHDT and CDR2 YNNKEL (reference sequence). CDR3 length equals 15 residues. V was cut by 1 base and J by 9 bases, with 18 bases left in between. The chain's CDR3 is CASSQGGRLYGSYTF. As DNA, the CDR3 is TGTGCCAGCAGCCAAGGAGGCAGATTATATGGAAGCTACACCTTC. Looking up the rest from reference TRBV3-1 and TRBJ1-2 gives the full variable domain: DTAVSQTPKYLVTQMGNDKSIKCEQNLGHDTMYWYKQDSKKFLKIMFSYNNKELIINETVPNRFSPKSPDKAHLNLHINSLELGDSAVYFCASSQGGRLYGSYTFGSGTRLTVV.

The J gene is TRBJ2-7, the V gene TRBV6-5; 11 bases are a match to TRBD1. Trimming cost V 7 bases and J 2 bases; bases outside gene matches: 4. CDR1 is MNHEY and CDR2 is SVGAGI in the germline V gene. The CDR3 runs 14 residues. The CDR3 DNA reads TGTGCCAGCAAGGGGGACAGGGGGACCTACGAGCAGTACTTC. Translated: CASKGDRGTYEQYF.

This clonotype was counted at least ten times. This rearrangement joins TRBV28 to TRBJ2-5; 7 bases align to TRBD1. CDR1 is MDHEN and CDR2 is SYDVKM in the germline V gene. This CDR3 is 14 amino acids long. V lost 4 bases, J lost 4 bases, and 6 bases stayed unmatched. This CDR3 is CASSSLDRVETQYF. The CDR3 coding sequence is TGTGCCAGCAGTTCCCTTGACAGGGTAGAGACCCAGTACTTC.

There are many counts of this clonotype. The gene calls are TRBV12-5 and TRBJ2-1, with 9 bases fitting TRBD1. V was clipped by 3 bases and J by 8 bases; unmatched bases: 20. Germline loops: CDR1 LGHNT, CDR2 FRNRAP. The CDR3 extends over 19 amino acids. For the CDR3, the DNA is TGTGCTAGTGGTTTTACCGGGACAGGGACACTTCGGTCTTCAGATGAGCAGTTCTTC. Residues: CASGFTGTGTLRSSDEQFF.

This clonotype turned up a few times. CDR3 in amino acids: CASRPGLGAYEQYF. The CDR3 DNA reads as TGCGCCAGCAGACCGGGACTAGGGGCCTACGAGCAGTACTTC. This chain joins TRBV5-1 and TRBJ2-7; 8 positions agree with TRBD2. This CDR3 spans 14 amino acids. The V and J ends lost 5 bases and 2 bases, in that order; junction bases with no gene match: 6. CDR1 is SGHRS, CDR2 YFSETQ, per germline.

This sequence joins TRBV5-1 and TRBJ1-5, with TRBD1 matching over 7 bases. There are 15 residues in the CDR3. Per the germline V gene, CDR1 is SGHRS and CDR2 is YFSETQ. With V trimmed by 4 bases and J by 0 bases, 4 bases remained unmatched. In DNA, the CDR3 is TGCGCCAGCAGCCTAGACAGGGCTAGCAATCAGCCCCAGCATTTT. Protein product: CASSLDRASNQPQHF. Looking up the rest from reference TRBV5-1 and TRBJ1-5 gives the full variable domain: KAGVTQTPRYLIKTRGQQVTLSCSPISGHRSVSWYQQTPGQGLQFLFEYFSETQRNKGNFPGRFSGRQFSNSRSEMNVSTLELGDSALYLCASSLDRASNQPQHFGDGTRLSIL.

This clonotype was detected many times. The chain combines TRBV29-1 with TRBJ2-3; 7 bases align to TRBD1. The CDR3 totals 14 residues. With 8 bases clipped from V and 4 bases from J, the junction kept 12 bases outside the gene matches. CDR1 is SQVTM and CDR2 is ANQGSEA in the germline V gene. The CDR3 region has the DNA TGCAGCTTCGCAGGACAGGCGGTATCAGATACGCAGTATTTT. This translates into CSFAGQAVSDTQYF.

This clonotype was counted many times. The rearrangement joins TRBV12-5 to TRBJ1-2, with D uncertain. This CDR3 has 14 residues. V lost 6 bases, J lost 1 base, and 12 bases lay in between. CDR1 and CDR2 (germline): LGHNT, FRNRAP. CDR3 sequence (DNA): TGTGCTAGTGGATCAGGAAGCCTTAACTATGGCTACACCTTC. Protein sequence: CASGSGSLNYGYTF.

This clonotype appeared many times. The chain's CDR3 is CASSQDLVARTYEQYF. The DNA for the CDR3 is TGCGCCAGCAGCCAAGACTTAGTAGCGAGAACCTACGAGCAGTACTTC. This sequence joins TRBV4-1 and TRBJ2-7, with a weak D call TRBD2 (5 bases). The CDR3 contains 16 residues. Germline CDR1 MGHRA, CDR2 YSYEKL. Trimming cost V 0 bases and J 2 bases, with 14 bases left between them.

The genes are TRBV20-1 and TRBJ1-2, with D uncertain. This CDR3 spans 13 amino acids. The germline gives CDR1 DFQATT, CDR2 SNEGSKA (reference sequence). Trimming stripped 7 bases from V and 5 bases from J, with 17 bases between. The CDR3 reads CSVQPGLRYGYTF. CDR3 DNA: TGCAGTGTACAGCCCGGGTTAAGATATGGCTACACCTTC.

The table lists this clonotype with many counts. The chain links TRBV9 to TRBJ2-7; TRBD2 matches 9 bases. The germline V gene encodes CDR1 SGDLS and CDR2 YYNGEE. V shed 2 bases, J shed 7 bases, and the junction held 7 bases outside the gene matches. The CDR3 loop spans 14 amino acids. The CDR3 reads CASSVGTSLWEQYF. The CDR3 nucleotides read TGTGCCAGCAGCGTTGGGACTAGCCTCTGGGAGCAGTACTTC.

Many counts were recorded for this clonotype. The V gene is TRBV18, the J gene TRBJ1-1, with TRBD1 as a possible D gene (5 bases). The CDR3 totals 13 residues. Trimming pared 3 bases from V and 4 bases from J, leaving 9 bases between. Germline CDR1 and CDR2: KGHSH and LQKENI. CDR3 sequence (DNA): TGTGCCAGCTCACCCGGGGGGATCACTGAAGCTTTCTTT. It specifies CASSPGGITEAFF.

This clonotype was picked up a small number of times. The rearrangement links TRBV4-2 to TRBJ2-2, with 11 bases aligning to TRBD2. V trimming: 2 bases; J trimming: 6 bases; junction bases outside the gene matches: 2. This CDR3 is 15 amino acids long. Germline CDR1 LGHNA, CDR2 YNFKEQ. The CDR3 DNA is TGTGCCAGCAGCCAAACACTAGCGGGGGCCGGGGAGCTGTTTTTT. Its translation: CASSQTLAGAGELFF.